The clone carrying this T cell receptor beta chain was counted at least ten times. Its antigen is unknown. 5'RACE with 10-nucleotide random UMIs produced the cDNA. Each CDR3 protein gets one entry after TCRdb re-called the 5' RACE reads with MiXCR. This table has 55,000 to 65,000 distinct CDR3 sequences, more than 8% appearing once. This sample's time point: longitudinal time-point 2. The group of healthy controls was made up of people who were blood bank volunteers in Maryland, USA. The unsorted libraries originated from 2 million PBMCs that had been stored at -80 C. These data originate in a study of neurological immune-mediated disorders. Notes on the study in general: There were no CDR3 amino acid sequences shared by expanded clones across subjects, a result suggesting private repertoires in all groups.

The germline V gene has CDR1 SGHRS and CDR2 YFSETQ. This CDR3 is 13 amino acids long. V shed 2 bases and J shed 11 bases, with 13 bases lying between them. The chain recombines TRBV5-1 with TRBJ2-2, with D perhaps TRBD2 (5 bases). Sequenced material: PBMCs. The sequence was obtained from a man aged 25-45 years in good health. Written as DNA, the CDR3 is TGCGCCAGCAGCTTTGCATACGGGGAAGAGCTGTTTTTT. Its protein product is CASSFAYGEELFF.